A single sample gave rise to the 11 T cell receptor beta chains below, sequenced in a study of cytomegalovirus exposure and HLA in healthy donors. PCR was performed using 60 Vbeta and 13 Jbeta primers. The protocol was immunoSEQ multiplex PCR, while the TCRdb copy is restricted to in-frame clones and leaves out a portion. The repertoire holds over 100,000 clones, about four fifths seen once, with around 1.5% in the top ten. The sequencing sample was made of PBMCs. The receptors shown here come from a woman aged 40-49 years in good health and CMV-seronegative.

CDR3 amino acids: CASSYVLTGEQFF. CDR3 DNA: TGTGCCAGCAGTTACGTCTTAACCGGTGAGCAGTTCTTC. The rearrangement links TRBV27 to TRBJ2-1; no firm D call. The CDR3 is made up of 13 amino acids. CDR1 is MNHEY and CDR2 is SMNVEV in the germline V gene (reference sequence). The V end lost 4 bases, the J end lost 9 bases, and 13 bases lay between the germline ends.

The table lists this clone with a count of one. This sequence joins TRBV28 and TRBJ1-6; 10 bases map to TRBD1. The CDR3 length is 15 residues. Unmatched junction bases numbered 8, after V lost 3 bases and J lost 12 bases. Germline lookup yields CDR1 MDHEN and CDR2 SYDVKM. This chain's CDR3 is CASSLAGTGVEPLHF. In nucleotides, the CDR3 is TGTGCCAGCAGTTTGGCTGGGACAGGGGTTGAACCCCTCCACTTT.

The V and J genes are TRBV6-6 and TRBJ2-3; D uncertain. Germline CDR1 MNHNY, CDR2 SVGAGI (reference sequence). Deletions cut 5 bases from V and 0 bases from J, with 12 bases between. This CDR3 has 15 amino acids. The CDR3 coding sequence is TGTGCCAGCAGTCCGACAAGAACTAGCACAGATACGCAGTATTTT. Its translation: CASSPTRTSTDTQYF.

The chain links TRBV10-1 to TRBJ1-1; no clear D gene. Germline CDR1 and CDR2: WNHNN and SYGVQD (reference sequence). The CDR3 runs 15 residues. The ends were cut back, 5 bases at V and 6 bases at J, with 19 bases in the middle. The DNA for the CDR3 is TGCGCCAGCAGTATGGCGGGAGAAAGGTTTTCTGAAGCTTTCTTT. It translates to CASSMAGERFSEAFF.

The chain carries TRBV18 and TRBJ1-5, with a tentative D call TRBD1 (6 bases). CDR1 is KGHSH, CDR2 LQKENI, per germline. The ends were cut back, 3 bases at V and 9 bases at J, with 12 bases in the middle. This CDR3 is 13 amino acids long. The CDR3 is CASSPRGDGPQHF. The CDR3 DNA sequence: TGTGCCAGCTCACCCAGGGGTGACGGGCCCCAGCATTTT.

The chain has TRBV2 and TRBJ1-1, with D possibly being TRBD1 (6 bases). The germline CDR1 and CDR2 sequences are SNHLY and FYNNEI. The length of the CDR3 is 12 residues. Trimming removed 9 bases from V and 4 bases from J, with 12 bases in between. CDR3 in amino acids: CARGQSSTEAFF. The DNA for the CDR3 is TGTGCCAGAGGACAGAGCTCCACTGAAGCTTTCTTT.

The chain recombines TRBV9 with TRBJ1-2; D gene uncertain. Trimming cost V 3 bases and J 8 bases, with 11 bases left between them. The CDR3 loop spans 12 amino acids. CDR1 and CDR2 (germline): SGDLS, YYNGEE. The CDR3 nucleotides are TGTGCCAGCAGCGCCTCTATGTTAGGCTACACCTTC. Its protein is CASSASMLGYTF. Looking up the rest from reference TRBV9 and TRBJ1-2 gives the full variable domain: DSGVTQTPKHLITATGQRVTLRCSPRSGDLSVYWYQQSLDQGLQFLIQYYNGEERAKGNILERFSAQQFPDLHSELNLSSLELGDSALYFCASSASMLGYTFGSGTRLTVV.

J is TRBJ1-1 and V is TRBV4-1, with D unresolved. The germline V gene encodes CDR1 MGHRA and CDR2 YSYEKL. The CDR3 extends over 14 amino acids. V lost 2 bases and J 1 base, leaving 8 bases between the germline ends. The CDR3 nucleotides are TGCGCCAGCAGCCAACCTCGACAGAACACTGAAGCTTTCTTT. This translates into CASSQPRQNTEAFF.

This rearrangement joins TRBV6-5 to TRBJ1-4, with D perhaps matching TRBD1 (5 bases). Trimming took 0 bases from V and 12 from J, leaving 17 bases between them. Germline values: CDR1 MNHEY, CDR2 SVGAGI. This CDR3 contains 15 residues. The CDR3 coding sequence is TGTGCCAGCAGTTACTCGATTTTTTCGGGGGATCAACTGTTTTTT. The encoded protein is CASSYSIFSGDQLFF.

This clone appeared a few times. The J gene is TRBJ2-7, the V gene TRBV28, with D possibly matching TRBD2 (5 bases). This CDR3 spans 13 amino acids. Trimming pared 3 bases from V and 4 bases from J, leaving 10 bases between. Germline V gene data show CDR1 as MDHEN and CDR2 as SYDVKM. In DNA, the CDR3 is TGTGCCAGCAGTTTTCTCAGAGGGTACGAGCAGTACTTC. It encodes CASSFLRGYEQYF. Full variable domain (outside the CDR3, taken from reference TRBV28 and TRBJ2-7): DVKVTQSSRYLVKRTGEKVFLECVQDMDHENMFWYRQDPGLGLRLIYFSYDVKMKEKGDIPEGYSVSREKKERFSLILESASTNQTSMYLCASSFLRGYEQYFGPGTRLTVT.

CDR3 region: CASSFTEKYGYTF. DNA for the CDR3: TGTGCCAGCAGCTTTACTGAGAAGTATGGCTACACCTTC. This sequence joins TRBV7-9 and TRBJ1-2; D is uncertain. Trimming removed 3 bases at V and 5 bases at J, with 10 bases between. Germline V CDR1 and CDR2: SEHNR, FQNEAQ (reference sequence). CDR3 length: 13 amino acids.